A selection of T cell receptor beta chains follows, all from one sample in a study of T-cell reconstitution after alpha-beta-depleted transplantation in children. TCRdb re-analysed the PCR reads in MiXCR, keeping a single row per CDR3 protein. The profile covers hundreds of thousands of distinct CDR3 sequences, with 15% to 20% appearing a single time and approximately 1% taken by the ten largest. Here the sequenced sample was PBMCs from the stem cell graft donor, taken from the stem cell graft. These receptors were collected from a human donor who donated a stem cell graft to a child with acute myeloid leukemia. CDR3s include the opening cysteine and the closing phenylalanine or tryptophan. The D gene is left open where the match is weak. Not all rows give a size; the values are once, few, many and, for expanded clones, a class.

>few|TRBV29-1|TRBJ1-4|TRBD1
TGCAGCGCTGCCGATAGGGGGCTCAATGAAAAACTGTTTTTT
CSAADRGLNEKLFF
>few|TRBV5-1|TRBJ2-6|-
TGCGCCAGCAGCTTTGGGGCAACTGGGGCCAACGTCCTGACTTTC
CASSFGATGANVLTF
>-|TRBV5-1|TRBJ2-7|-
TGCGCCAGCTGCTTCAGCGATTTTAGCTCCTACGAGCAGTACTTC
CASCFSDFSSYEQYF
>-|TRBV7-2|TRBJ2-3|TRBD2
TGTGCCAGCAGCTTAGAGCTAGCGGGGGGCGGGGATACGCAGTATTTT
CASSLELAGGGDTQYF
>-|TRBV15|TRBJ1-4|TRBD1
TGTGCCACCAGCCCTTGGGACAGGGATAATGAAAAACTGTTTTTT
CATSPWDRDNEKLFF
>-|TRBV4-3|TRBJ1-6|-
TGCGCCAGCAGCCAAGGACCGTCCTCAGTGAAGCCGTATAATTCACCCCTCCACTTT
CASSQGPSSVKPYNSPLHF
>many|TRBV29-1|TRBJ2-2|-
TGCAGCACGGGACCGACTAACACCGGGGAGCTGTTTTTT
CSTGPTNTGELFF
>-|TRBV12-3/TRBV12-4|TRBJ2-4|-
TGTGCCAGCAGTCTCATTCGAGCCAAAAACATTCAGTACTTC
CASSLIRAKNIQYF
>many|TRBV20-1|TRBJ1-1|-
TGCAGTGCCGCCGGGTTGAACACTGAAGCTTTCTTT
CSAAGLNTEAFF
>-|TRBV7-2|TRBJ2-7|-
TGTGCCAGCAGCTTAGCCGGTGATGCAGGGTTCTCCTACGAGCAGTACTTC
CASSLAGDAGFSYEQYF
>few|TRBV20-1|TRBJ2-1|TRBD2
TGCAGTGCTAGATCCGGGACTAGCGGGGGGCCGTATGAGCAGTTCTTC
CSARSGTSGGPYEQFF
>-|TRBV12-3/TRBV12-4|TRBJ2-2|-
TGTGCCAGCAGCGGAGGACTGCTGAACACCGGGGAGCTGTTTTTT
CASSGGLLNTGELFF
>-|TRBV28|TRBJ1-4|TRBD1
TGTGCCAGCAGTTACCGACAGGGAAAACTGTTTTTT
CASSYRQGKLFF
>many|TRBV6-5|TRBJ1-2|TRBD1
TGTGCCAGCAGTTACTCACCGCCGGTGGACAGGTTGTATGGCTACACCTTC
CASSYSPPVDRLYGYTF
>few|TRBV13|TRBJ2-7|TRBD2
TGTGCCAGCAGCCTTACGGGACTAGCGGTCTACGAGCAGTACTTC
CASSLTGLAVYEQYF
>few|TRBV7-8|TRBJ1-2|-
TGTGCCAGCAGCTTAGGAGCAGGGCGATATGGCTACACCTTC
CASSLGAGRYGYTF
>many|TRBV6-1|TRBJ2-7|TRBD1
TGTGCCAGCAGCCCCGGGACAGGGCCCTACGAGCAGTACTTC
CASSPGTGPYEQYF
>few|TRBV20-1|TRBJ1-2|-
TGCAGTGCTAGAGATACCGGGCCGTCCTATGGCTACACCTTC
CSARDTGPSYGYTF
>many|TRBV7-2|TRBJ2-7|-
TGTGCCAGCAGCTCAGCGCTCTACGAGCAGTACTTC
CASSSALYEQYF
>many|TRBV20-1|TRBJ2-2|-
TGCAGTGCTAGAGATACTCAGTCCCTAAACACCGGGGAGCTGTTTTTT
CSARDTQSLNTGELFF
>-|TRBV12-3/TRBV12-4|TRBJ2-7|TRBD1
TGTGCCAGCAGCCAGGGACAGGGATTTTACGAGCAGTACTTC
CASSQGQGFYEQYF
>many|TRBV24-1|TRBJ1-2|-
TGTGCCACCAGTCAAGATATTAACTATGGCTACACCTTC
CATSQDINYGYTF
>few|TRBV6-1|TRBJ2-1|TRBD2
TGTGCCAGCAGACCGTTTCTAGCGGGGGGTCACAATGAGCAGTTCTTC
CASRPFLAGGHNEQFF
>few|TRBV7-9|TRBJ1-1|TRBD1
TGTGCCAGCAGCCATGACAGGGCTGAAGCTTTCTTT
CASSHDRAEAFF
>few|TRBV28|TRBJ2-5|-
TGTGCCAGCAGTTTTGAGGTACGCCAAGAGACCCAGTACTTC
CASSFEVRQETQYF
>-|TRBV29-1|TRBJ2-2|-
TGCAGCGTTGCGGGAACAGGGGCCACCGGGGAGGTGTTTTTT
CSVAGTGATGEVFF
>-|TRBV7-2|TRBJ1-2|TRBD1
TGTGCCAGCAGCCACCCGACAGGGAGGGATGGCTACACCTTC
CASSHPTGRDGYTF
>many|TRBV29-1|TRBJ2-6|-
TGCAGCGTCAGCAGAGAGAGCTCTGGGGCCAACGTCCTGACTTTC
CSVSRESSGANVLTF
>few|TRBV7-2|TRBJ2-5|-
TGTGCCAGCAGCTTTGGTTCGGGGGTGGAGACCCAGTACTTC
CASSFGSGVETQYF
>-|TRBV3-1|TRBJ2-1|-
TGTGCCAGCAGCCAAGACCGGGACAAGTTAAATGAGCAGTTCTTC
CASSQDRDKLNEQFF
>-|TRBV4-2|TRBJ2-3|TRBD2
TGTGCCAGCAGCCAAGATCGAGTTAGCGGGGGGGATACGCAGTATTTT
CASSQDRVSGGDTQYF
>few|TRBV6-4|TRBJ2-2|TRBD2
TGTGCCAGCAGCGATAGCGGGGGACACACCGGGGAGCTGTTTTTT
CASSDSGGHTGELFF
>-|TRBV7-2|TRBJ1-5|-
TGTGCCAGCAGCTTTTCCCCAGCGAATCAGCCCCAGCATTTT
CASSFSPANQPQHF
>-|TRBV29-1|TRBJ2-6|-
TGCAGCGTTGAAGGAGGGGCCCCTGGGGCCAACGTCCTGACTTTC
CSVEGGAPGANVLTF
>many|TRBV7-2|TRBJ1-2|-
TGTGCCAGCACCCAAGCAGTAGGGGGCTACACCTTC
CASTQAVGGYTF
>-|TRBV6-2/TRBV6-3|TRBJ2-1|TRBD2
TGTGCCAGCAGGCTTAGCGGGGGGAACAATGAGCAGTTCTTC
CASRLSGGNNEQFF